The source of this T cell receptor beta chain is a study of T cell responses to AZD1222 COVID-19 vaccine. Pooling covered second doses at about 4 or about 12 weeks. Details on this clone: Its target is unknown.

Sequenced by immunoSEQ multiplex PCR; TCRdb stores in-frame clones only, minus some. Found here are about 160,000 clones, roughly 90% of them singletons; the top ten hold about 4.3%. Findings of the study overall: Of spike-specific TCRs, nearly half reportedly target regions left unmutated in variants. Seropositivity was recorded at baseline in only a handful of AZD1222 recipients. The donors showed a predominance of white British ancestry and of females, with possible underestimation of clonal diversity.

The length of the CDR3 is 14 residues. The germline V gene has CDR1 MNHEY and CDR2 SVGAGI. Trimming cost V 6 bases and J 10 bases, with 16 bases left between them. The clonotype comes from an adult who received the AZD1222 COVID-19 vaccine. This chain links TRBV6-5 with TRBJ1-6, with D hard to call. Sequencing was performed on peripheral blood, taken 28 days after the second AZD1222 dose. CDR3 region: CASRLGGPGSPLHF. In nucleotides, the CDR3 is TGTGCCAGCAGGCTCGGTGGGCCTGGATCACCCCTCCACTTT.